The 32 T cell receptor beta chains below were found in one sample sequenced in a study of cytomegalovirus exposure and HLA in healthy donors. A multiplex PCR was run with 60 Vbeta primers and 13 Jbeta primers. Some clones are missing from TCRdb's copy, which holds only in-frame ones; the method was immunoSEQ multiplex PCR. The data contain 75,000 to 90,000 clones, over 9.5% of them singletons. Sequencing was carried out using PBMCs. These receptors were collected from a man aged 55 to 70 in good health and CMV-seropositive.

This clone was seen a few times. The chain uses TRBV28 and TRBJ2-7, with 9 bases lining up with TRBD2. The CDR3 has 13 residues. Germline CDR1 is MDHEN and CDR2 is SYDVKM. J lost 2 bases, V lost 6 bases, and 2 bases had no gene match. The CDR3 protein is CASRSGGPYEQYF. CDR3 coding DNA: TGTGCCAGCAGGAGCGGGGGGCCCTACGAGCAGTACTTC.

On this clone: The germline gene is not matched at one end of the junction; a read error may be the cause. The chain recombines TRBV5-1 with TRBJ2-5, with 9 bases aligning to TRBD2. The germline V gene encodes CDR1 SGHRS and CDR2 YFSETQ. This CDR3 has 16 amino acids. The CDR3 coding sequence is TGCGCCAGCAGCTTGAGGCTAGCGGGGCAGACAGAGGCCCAGTACTTC. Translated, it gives CASSLRLAGQTEAQYF.

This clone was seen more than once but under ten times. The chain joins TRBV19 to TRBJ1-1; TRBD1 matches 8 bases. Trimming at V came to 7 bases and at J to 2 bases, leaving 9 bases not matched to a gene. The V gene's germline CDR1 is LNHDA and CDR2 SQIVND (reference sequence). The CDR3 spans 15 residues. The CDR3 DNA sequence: TGTGCCAGTACTACGGGGACAGGCGATAACACTGAAGCTTTCTTT. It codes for CASTTGTGDNTEAFF. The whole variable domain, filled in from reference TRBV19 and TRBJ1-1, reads DGGITQSPKYLFRKEGQNVTLSCEQNLNHDAMYWYRQDPGQGLRLIYYSQIVNDFQKGDIAEGYSVSREKKESFPLTVTSAQKNPTAFYLCASTTGTGDNTEAFFGQGTRLTVV.

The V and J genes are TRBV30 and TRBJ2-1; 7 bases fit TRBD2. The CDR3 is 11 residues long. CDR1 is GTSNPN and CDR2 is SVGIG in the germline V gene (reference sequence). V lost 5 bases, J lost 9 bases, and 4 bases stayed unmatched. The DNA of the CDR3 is TGTGCCTGGGAGACTAGCAGTGAGCAGTTCTTC. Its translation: CAWETSSEQFF.

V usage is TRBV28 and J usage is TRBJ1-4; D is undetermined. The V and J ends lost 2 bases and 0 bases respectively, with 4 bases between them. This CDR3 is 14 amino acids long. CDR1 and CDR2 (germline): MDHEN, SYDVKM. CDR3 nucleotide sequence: TGTGCCAGCAGTTTACAGTCAACTAATGAAAAACTGTTTTTT. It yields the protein CASSLQSTNEKLFF.

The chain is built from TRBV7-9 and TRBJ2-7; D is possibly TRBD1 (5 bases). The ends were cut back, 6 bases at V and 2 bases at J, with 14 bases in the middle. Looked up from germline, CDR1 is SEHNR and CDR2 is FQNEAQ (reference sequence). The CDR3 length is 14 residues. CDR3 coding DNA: TGTGCCAGCAGGGCCAGGGCTAATACCTACGAGCAGTACTTC. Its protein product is CASRARANTYEQYF.

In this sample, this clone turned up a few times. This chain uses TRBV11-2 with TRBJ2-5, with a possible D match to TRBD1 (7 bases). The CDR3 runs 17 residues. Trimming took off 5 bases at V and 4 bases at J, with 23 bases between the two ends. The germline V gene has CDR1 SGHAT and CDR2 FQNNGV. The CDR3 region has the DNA TGTGCCAGCAGCCCGGCCGGGGGCCAGGGGGGAGGAGAGACCCAGTACTTC. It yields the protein CASSPAGGQGGGETQYF.

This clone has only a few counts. The CDR3 region is CASSPRTGPYGYTF. As DNA, the CDR3 is TGTGCCAGCAGCCCTCGGACAGGGCCCTATGGCTACACCTTC. V is TRBV7-2 and J is TRBJ1-2, with TRBD1 identical over 8 bases. CDR1 is SGHTA and CDR2 is FQGNSA in the germline V gene. There are 14 residues in the CDR3. V was pared by 5 bases and J by 4 bases, with 6 bases of the junction left unmatched.

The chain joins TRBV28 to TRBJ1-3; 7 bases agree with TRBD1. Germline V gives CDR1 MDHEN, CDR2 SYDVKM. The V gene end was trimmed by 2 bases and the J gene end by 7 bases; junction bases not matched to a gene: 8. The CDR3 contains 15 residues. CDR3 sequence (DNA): TGTGCCAGCAGTTTAAATCCGGACAGGCTGAACACCATATATTTT. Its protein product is CASSLNPDRLNTIYF.

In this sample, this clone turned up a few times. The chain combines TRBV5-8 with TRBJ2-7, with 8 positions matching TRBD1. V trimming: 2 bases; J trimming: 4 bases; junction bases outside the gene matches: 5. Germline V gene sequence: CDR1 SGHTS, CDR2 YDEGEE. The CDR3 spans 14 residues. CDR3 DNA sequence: TGTGCCAGCAGCTTAGGACAGGGCTTGTACGAGCAGTACTTC. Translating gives CASSLGQGLYEQYF. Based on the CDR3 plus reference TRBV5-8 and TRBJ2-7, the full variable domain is EAGVTQSPTHLIKTRGQQATLRCSPISGHTSVYWYQQALGLGLQFLLWYDEGEERNRGNFPPRFSGRQFPNYSSELNVNALELEDSALYLCASSLGQGLYEQYFGPGTRLTVT.

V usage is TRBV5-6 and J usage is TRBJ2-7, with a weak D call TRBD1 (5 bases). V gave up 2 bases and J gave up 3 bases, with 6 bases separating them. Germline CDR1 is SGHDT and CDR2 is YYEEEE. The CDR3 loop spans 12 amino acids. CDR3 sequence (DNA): TGTGCCAGCAGCTTAGGGGACTACGAGCAGTACGTC. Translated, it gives CASSLGDYEQYV.

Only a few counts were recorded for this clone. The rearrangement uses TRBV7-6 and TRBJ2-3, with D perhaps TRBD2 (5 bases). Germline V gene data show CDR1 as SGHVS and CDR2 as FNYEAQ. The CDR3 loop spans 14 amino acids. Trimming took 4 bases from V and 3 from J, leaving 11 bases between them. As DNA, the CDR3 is TGTGCCAGCAGCTACGGGGTGGGAACAGATACGCAGTATTTT. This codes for CASSYGVGTDTQYF. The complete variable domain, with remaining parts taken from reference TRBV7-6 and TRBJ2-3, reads GAGVSQSPRYKVTKRGQDVALRCDPISGHVSLYWYRQALGQGPEFLTYFNYEAQQDKSGLPNDRFSAERPEGSISTLTIQRTEQRDSAMYRCASSYGVGTDTQYFGPGTRLTVL.

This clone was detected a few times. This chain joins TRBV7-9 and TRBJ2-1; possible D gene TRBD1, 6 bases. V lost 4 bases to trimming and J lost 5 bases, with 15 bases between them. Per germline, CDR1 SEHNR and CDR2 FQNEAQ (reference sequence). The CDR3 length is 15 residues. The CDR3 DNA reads TGTGCCAGCAGCTCCCCCGGGACATCGAACAATGAGCAGTTCTTC. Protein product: CASSSPGTSNNEQFF.

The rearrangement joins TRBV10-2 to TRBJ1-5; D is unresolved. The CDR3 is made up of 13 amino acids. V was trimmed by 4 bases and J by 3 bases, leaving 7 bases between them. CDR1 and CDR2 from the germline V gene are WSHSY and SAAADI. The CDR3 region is CASSGAPNQPQHF. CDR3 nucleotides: TGCGCCAGCAGTGGGGCACCCAATCAGCCCCAGCATTTT.

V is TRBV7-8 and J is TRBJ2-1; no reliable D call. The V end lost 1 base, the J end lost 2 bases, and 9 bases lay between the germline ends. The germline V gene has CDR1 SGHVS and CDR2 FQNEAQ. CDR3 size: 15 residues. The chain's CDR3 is CASSLGRSAYNEQFF. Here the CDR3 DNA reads TGTGCCAGCAGCTTAGGCCGGTCGGCCTACAATGAGCAGTTCTTC. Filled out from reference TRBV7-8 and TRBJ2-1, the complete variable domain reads GAGVSQSPRYKVAKRGQDVALRCDPISGHVSLFWYQQALGQGPEFLTYFQNEAQLDKSGLPSDRFFAERPEGSVSTLKIQRTQQEDSAVYLCASSLGRSAYNEQFFGPGTRLTVL.

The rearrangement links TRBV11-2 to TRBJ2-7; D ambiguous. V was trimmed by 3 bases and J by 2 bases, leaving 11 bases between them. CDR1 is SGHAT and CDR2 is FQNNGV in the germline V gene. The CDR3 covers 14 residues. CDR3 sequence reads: CASSFIHNPYEQYF. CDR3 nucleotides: TGTGCCAGCAGCTTTATACATAACCCCTACGAGCAGTACTTC.

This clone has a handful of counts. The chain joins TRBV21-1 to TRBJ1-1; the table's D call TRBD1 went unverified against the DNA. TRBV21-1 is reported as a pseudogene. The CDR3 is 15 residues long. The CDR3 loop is CASIPGQGRNTEAFF. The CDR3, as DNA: TGTGCCAGCATCCCGGGACAGGGACGGAACACTGAAGCTTTCTTT.

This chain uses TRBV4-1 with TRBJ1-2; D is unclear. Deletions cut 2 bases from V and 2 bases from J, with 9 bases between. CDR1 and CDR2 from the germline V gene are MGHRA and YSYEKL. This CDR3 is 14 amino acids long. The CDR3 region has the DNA TGCGCCAGCAGCCAACCCGACGGGAACTATGGCTACACCTTC. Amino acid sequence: CASSQPDGNYGYTF.

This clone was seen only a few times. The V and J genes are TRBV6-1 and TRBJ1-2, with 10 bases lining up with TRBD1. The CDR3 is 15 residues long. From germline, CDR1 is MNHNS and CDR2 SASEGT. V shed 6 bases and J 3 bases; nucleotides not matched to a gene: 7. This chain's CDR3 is CASSPPGQGYYGYTF. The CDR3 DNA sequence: TGTGCCAGCAGCCCACCGGGACAGGGGTACTATGGCTACACCTTC.

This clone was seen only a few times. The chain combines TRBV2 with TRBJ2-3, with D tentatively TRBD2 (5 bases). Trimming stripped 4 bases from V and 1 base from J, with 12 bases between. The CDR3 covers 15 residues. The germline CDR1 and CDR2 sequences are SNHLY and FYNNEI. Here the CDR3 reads CASSALSARTDTQYF. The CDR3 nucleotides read TGTGCCAGCAGTGCCCTTAGCGCCCGCACAGATACGCAGTATTTT.

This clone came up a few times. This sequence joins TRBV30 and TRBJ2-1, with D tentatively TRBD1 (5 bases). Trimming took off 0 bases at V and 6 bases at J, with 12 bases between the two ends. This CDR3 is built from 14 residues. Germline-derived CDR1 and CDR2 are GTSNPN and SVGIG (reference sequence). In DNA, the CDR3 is TGTGCCTGGAGTGTCCAGGGTGCAGCCAATGAGCAGTTCTTC. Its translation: CAWSVQGAANEQFF.

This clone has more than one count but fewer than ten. This chain's CDR3 is CASSGGLGLAGASEQYF. In nucleotides, the CDR3 is TGTGCCAGCAGCGGAGGACTTGGACTAGCGGGAGCTTCCGAGCAGTACTTC. The J gene is TRBJ2-7, the V gene TRBV13; 13 nucleotides align to TRBD2. CDR1 is PRHDT and CDR2 is FYEKMQ in the germline V gene (reference sequence). V was pared by 5 bases and J by 6 bases, with 13 bases of the junction left unmatched. The CDR3 spans 17 residues.

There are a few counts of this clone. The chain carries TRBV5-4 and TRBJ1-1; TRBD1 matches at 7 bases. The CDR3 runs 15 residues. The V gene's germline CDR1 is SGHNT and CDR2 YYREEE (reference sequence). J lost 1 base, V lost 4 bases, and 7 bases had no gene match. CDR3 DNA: TGTGCCAGCAGCAAATTTGACAGGGAGAACACTGAAGCTTTCTTT. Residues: CASSKFDRENTEAFF.

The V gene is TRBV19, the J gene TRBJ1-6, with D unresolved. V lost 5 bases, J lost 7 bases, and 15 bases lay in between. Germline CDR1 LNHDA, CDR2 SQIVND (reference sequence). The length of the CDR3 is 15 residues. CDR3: CASSSTGQRNSPLHF. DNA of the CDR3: TGTGCCAGTAGTTCAACGGGTCAAAGGAATTCACCCCTCCACTTT.

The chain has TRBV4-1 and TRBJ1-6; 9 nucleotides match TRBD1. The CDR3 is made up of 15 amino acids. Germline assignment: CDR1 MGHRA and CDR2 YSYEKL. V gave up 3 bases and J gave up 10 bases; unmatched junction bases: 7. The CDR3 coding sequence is TGCGCCAGCAGCCATTTGGGACAGGGAACGTCACCCCTCCACTTT. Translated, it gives CASSHLGQGTSPLHF.

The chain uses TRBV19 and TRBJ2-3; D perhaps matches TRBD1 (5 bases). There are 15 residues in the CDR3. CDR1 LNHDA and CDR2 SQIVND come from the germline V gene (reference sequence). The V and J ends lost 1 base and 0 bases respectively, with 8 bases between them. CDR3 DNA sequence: TGTGCCAGTAGTATAGGGACACTTAGCACAGATACGCAGTATTTT. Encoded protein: CASSIGTLSTDTQYF.

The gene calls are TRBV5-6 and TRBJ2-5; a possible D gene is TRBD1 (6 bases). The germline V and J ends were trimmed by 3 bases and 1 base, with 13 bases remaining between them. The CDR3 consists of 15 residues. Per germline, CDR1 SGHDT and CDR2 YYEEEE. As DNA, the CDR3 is TGTGCCAGCAGCTCCGGACAGAGTACCCAAGAGACCCAGTACTTC. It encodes CASSSGQSTQETQYF.

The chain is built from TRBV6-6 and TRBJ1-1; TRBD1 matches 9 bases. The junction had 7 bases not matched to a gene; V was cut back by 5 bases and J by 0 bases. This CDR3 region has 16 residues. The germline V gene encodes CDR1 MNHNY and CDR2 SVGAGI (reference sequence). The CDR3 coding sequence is TGTGCCAGCAGTCCCGAGGGGACAGGGCTGAACACTGAAGCTTTCTTT. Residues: CASSPEGTGLNTEAFF.

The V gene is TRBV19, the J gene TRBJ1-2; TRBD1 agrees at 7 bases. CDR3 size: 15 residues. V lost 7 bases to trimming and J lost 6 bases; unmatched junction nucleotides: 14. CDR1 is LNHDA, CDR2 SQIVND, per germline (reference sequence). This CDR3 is CASNLGPTGWDGYTF. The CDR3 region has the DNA TGTGCCAGTAATTTGGGCCCGACAGGGTGGGATGGCTACACCTTC.

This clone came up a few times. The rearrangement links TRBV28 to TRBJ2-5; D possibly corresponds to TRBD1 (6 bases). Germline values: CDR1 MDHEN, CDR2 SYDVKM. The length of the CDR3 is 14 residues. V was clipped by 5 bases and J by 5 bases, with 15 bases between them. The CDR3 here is CASSAQGYLETQYF. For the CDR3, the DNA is TGTGCCAGCAGTGCGCAGGGGTACTTGGAGACCCAGTACTTC.

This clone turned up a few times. CDR3 residues: CASSLAGTGGEPLHF. The CDR3 nucleotides read TGCGCCAGCAGCTTGGCCGGGACAGGGGGCGAACCCCTCCACTTT. This rearrangement joins TRBV5-1 to TRBJ1-6; 12 bases fit TRBD1. Per germline, CDR1 SGHRS and CDR2 YFSETQ. V gave up 0 bases and J gave up 12 bases; unmatched junction bases: 4. This CDR3 has 15 residues.

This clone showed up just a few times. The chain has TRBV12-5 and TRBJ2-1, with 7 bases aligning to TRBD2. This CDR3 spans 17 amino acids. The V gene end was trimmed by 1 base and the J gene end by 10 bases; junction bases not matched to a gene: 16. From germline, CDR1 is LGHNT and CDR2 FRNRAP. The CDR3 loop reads CASGLALSGEGGAEQFF. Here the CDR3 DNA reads TGTGCTAGTGGTTTGGCCCTGTCCGGGGAGGGAGGGGCCGAGCAGTTCTTC.